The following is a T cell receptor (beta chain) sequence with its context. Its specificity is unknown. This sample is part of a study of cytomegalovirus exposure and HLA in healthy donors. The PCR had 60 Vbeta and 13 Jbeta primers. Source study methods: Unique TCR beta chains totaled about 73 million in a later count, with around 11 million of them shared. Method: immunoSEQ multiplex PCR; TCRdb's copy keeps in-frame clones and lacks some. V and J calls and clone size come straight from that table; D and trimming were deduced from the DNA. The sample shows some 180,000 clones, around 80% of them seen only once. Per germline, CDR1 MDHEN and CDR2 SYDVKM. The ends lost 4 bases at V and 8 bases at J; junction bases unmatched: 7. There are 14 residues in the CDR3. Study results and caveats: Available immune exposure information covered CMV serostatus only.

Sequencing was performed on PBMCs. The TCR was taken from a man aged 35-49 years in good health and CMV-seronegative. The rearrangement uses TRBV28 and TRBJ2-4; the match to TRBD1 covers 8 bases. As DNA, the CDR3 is TGTGCCAGCAGTTCCTCAGGACAGGGCTACATTCAGTACTTC. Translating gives CASSSSGQGYIQYF.